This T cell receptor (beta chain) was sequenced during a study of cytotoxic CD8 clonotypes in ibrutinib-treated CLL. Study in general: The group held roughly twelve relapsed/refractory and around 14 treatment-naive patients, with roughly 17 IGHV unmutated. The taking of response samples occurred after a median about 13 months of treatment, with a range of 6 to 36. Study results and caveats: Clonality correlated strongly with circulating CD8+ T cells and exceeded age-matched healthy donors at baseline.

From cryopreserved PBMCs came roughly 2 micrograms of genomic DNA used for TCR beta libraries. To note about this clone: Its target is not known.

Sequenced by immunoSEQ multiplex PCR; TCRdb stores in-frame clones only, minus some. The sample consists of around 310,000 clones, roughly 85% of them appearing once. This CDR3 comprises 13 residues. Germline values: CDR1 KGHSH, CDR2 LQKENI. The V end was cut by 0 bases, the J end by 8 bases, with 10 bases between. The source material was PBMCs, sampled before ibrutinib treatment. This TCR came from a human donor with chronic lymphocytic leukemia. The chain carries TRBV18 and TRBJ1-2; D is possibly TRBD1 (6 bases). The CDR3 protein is CASSPPGHEGYTF. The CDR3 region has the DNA TGTGCCAGCTCACCACCGGGACACGAGGGCTACACCTTC.